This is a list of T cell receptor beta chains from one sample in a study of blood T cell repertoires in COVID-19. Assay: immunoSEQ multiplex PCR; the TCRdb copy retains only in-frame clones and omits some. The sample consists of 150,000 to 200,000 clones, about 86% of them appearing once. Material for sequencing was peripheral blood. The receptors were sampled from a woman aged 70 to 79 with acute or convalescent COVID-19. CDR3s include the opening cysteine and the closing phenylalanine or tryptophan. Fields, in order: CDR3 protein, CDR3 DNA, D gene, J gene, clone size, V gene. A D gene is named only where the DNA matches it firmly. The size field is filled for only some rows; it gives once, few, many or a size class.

cdr3_aa: CASSEAWGGGIHEQFF; cdr3_nt: TGTGCCAGCAGTGAAGCGTGGGGAGGAGGGATCCATGAGCAGTTCTTC; d_call: -; j_call: TRBJ2-1; clone_size: -; v_call: TRBV6-1
cdr3_aa: CASSLWVGDQPQHF; cdr3_nt: TGCGCCAGCAGCTTGTGGGTCGGGGATCAGCCCCAGCATTTT; d_call: -; j_call: TRBJ1-5; clone_size: -; v_call: TRBV5-1
cdr3_aa: CASSTILIQPQHF; cdr3_nt: TGTGCCAGCAGTACAATATTGATTCAGCCCCAGCATTTT; d_call: -; j_call: TRBJ1-5; clone_size: -; v_call: TRBV2
cdr3_aa: CASSLRTGTSPLHF; cdr3_nt: TGTGCCAGCAGCCTTAGGACAGGAACCTCACCCCTCCACTTT; d_call: TRBD1; j_call: TRBJ1-6; clone_size: -; v_call: TRBV11-3
cdr3_aa: CASSIGLAGAAEQYF; cdr3_nt: TGCGCCAGCAGCATCGGACTAGCGGGAGCTGCCGAGCAGTACTTC; d_call: TRBD2; j_call: TRBJ2-7; clone_size: -; v_call: TRBV5-1
cdr3_aa: CAISDVNTEAFF; cdr3_nt: TGTGCCATCAGTGACGTGAACACTGAAGCTTTCTTT; d_call: -; j_call: TRBJ1-1; clone_size: -; v_call: TRBV10-3
cdr3_aa: CASRRTGGGSPLHF; cdr3_nt: TGTGCCAGCAGACGAACAGGGGGCGGTTCACCCCTCCACTTT; d_call: TRBD1; j_call: TRBJ1-6; clone_size: -; v_call: TRBV28
cdr3_aa: CASSFRTAYEQYF; cdr3_nt: TGTGCCAGCAGTTTCAGGACAGCCTACGAGCAGTACTTC; d_call: -; j_call: TRBJ2-7; clone_size: -; v_call: TRBV27
cdr3_aa: CASTFQGNTEAFF; cdr3_nt: TGTGCCAGCACCTTTCAGGGGAACACTGAAGCTTTCTTT; d_call: -; j_call: TRBJ1-1; clone_size: -; v_call: TRBV2
cdr3_aa: CATSRPGLAGGHEQYF; cdr3_nt: TGTGCCACCAGCCGGCCGGGACTAGCGGGAGGGCACGAGCAGTACTTC; d_call: TRBD2; j_call: TRBJ2-7; clone_size: few; v_call: TRBV15
cdr3_aa: CASSQEGGRAYEQYF; cdr3_nt: TGCGCCAGCAGCCAAGAGGGCGGGAGAGCCTACGAGCAGTACTTC; d_call: TRBD2; j_call: TRBJ2-7; clone_size: -; v_call: TRBV4-1
cdr3_aa: CASSAARLAGSNEQFF; cdr3_nt: TGTGCCAGCAGTGCCGCAAGACTAGCGGGTTCCAATGAGCAGTTCTTC; d_call: TRBD2; j_call: TRBJ2-1; clone_size: -; v_call: TRBV6-2/TRBV6-3
cdr3_aa: CASSLASSGNTIYF; cdr3_nt: TGTGCCAGCAGTTTGGCCTCCTCTGGAAACACCATATATTTT; d_call: -; j_call: TRBJ1-3; clone_size: -; v_call: TRBV14
cdr3_aa: CASSQLTEAFF; cdr3_nt: TGTGCCAGCAGCCAGTTGACAGAAGCTTTCTTT; d_call: -; j_call: TRBJ1-1; clone_size: -; v_call: TRBV3-1/TRBV3-2
cdr3_aa: CASSLFPGQGTNTEAFF; cdr3_nt: TGTGCCAGCAGCCTTTTCCCGGGACAGGGGACGAACACTGAAGCTTTCTTT; d_call: TRBD1; j_call: TRBJ1-1; clone_size: once; v_call: TRBV3-1/TRBV3-2
cdr3_aa: CASGLAQSRDKNTEAFF; cdr3_nt: TGTGCTAGTGGTTTGGCGCAGTCCCGGGACAAGAACACTGAAGCTTTCTTT; d_call: -; j_call: TRBJ1-1; clone_size: -; v_call: TRBV12-5
cdr3_aa: CATLSGRAYEQYF; cdr3_nt: TGTGCCACCCTTAGCGGGAGGGCTTACGAGCAGTACTTC; d_call: TRBD2; j_call: TRBJ2-7; clone_size: -; v_call: TRBV19
cdr3_aa: CASSPVGVNTGELFF; cdr3_nt: TGTGCCAGCAGCCCAGTCGGGGTGAACACCGGGGAGCTGTTTTTT; d_call: -; j_call: TRBJ2-2; clone_size: -; v_call: TRBV3-1/TRBV3-2
cdr3_aa: CAYPQDRSKGYTF; cdr3_nt: TGTGCCTACCCTCAGGACAGATCGAAGGGCTACACCTTC; d_call: -; j_call: TRBJ1-2; clone_size: -; v_call: TRBV21-1
cdr3_aa: CASSSRDWLGETQYF; cdr3_nt: TGTGCCAGCAGTTCCCGGGACTGGCTCGGGGAGACCCAGTACTTC; d_call: -; j_call: TRBJ2-5; clone_size: -; v_call: TRBV6-2/TRBV6-3
cdr3_aa: CASSTGGTGTNEKLFF; cdr3_nt: TGTGCCAGCAGCACCGGAGGTACGGGGACTAATGAAAAACTGTTTTTT; d_call: -; j_call: TRBJ1-4; clone_size: -; v_call: TRBV5-4
cdr3_aa: CASSSPAGARTKYNEQFF; cdr3_nt: TGTGCCAGCAGTTCCCCGGCTGGGGCCCGAACCAAATACAATGAGCAGTTCTTC; d_call: -; j_call: TRBJ2-1; clone_size: -; v_call: TRBV6-2/TRBV6-3
cdr3_aa: CASSELTGGGQYF; cdr3_nt: TGTGCCAGCAGCGAGCTCACGGGGGGTGGGCAGTACTTC; d_call: TRBD2; j_call: TRBJ2-7; clone_size: -; v_call: TRBV7-6
cdr3_aa: CASSFSRGAYNEQFF; cdr3_nt: TGTGCCAGCAGCTTTTCCCGGGGGGCCTACAATGAGCAGTTCTTC; d_call: TRBD2; j_call: TRBJ2-1; clone_size: -; v_call: TRBV5-4
cdr3_aa: CASSYGSGGPRADTQYF; cdr3_nt: TGTGCCAGCAGTTACGGTTCGGGGGGCCCACGAGCAGATACGCAGTATTTT; d_call: -; j_call: TRBJ2-3; clone_size: -; v_call: TRBV6-2/TRBV6-3
cdr3_aa: CASSIMGQGSYEQYF; cdr3_nt: TGTGCCAGTAGTATAATGGGACAGGGGTCCTACGAGCAGTACTTC; d_call: TRBD1; j_call: TRBJ2-7; clone_size: -; v_call: TRBV19
cdr3_aa: CASSSDIQGARASPLHF; cdr3_nt: TGTGCCAGCAGCTCCGACATACAGGGGGCGCGGGCTTCACCCCTCCACTTT; d_call: TRBD1; j_call: TRBJ1-6; clone_size: few; v_call: TRBV7-9
cdr3_aa: CASTLVGAAGNTIYF; cdr3_nt: TGTGCCAGCACCCTCGTGGGGGCAGCTGGAAACACCATATATTTT; d_call: -; j_call: TRBJ1-3; clone_size: -; v_call: TRBV28
cdr3_aa: CASTPGLADTGELFF; cdr3_nt: TGTGCCAGTACCCCGGGACTAGCAGACACCGGGGAGCTGTTTTTT; d_call: TRBD2; j_call: TRBJ2-2; clone_size: once; v_call: TRBV19
cdr3_aa: CASVVEAGNTIYF; cdr3_nt: TGTGCCAGCGTCGTCGAGGCTGGAAACACCATATATTTT; d_call: -; j_call: TRBJ1-3; clone_size: -; v_call: TRBV5-5
cdr3_aa: CASSYSAGTGDTGELFF; cdr3_nt: TGCGCCAGCAGTTACAGTGCCGGGACAGGGGACACCGGGGAGCTGTTTTTT; d_call: TRBD1; j_call: TRBJ2-2; clone_size: -; v_call: TRBV5-1
cdr3_aa: CASRGRGTEAFF; cdr3_nt: TGTGCCAGCAGGGGGAGGGGCACTGAAGCTTTCTTT; d_call: -; j_call: TRBJ1-1; clone_size: -; v_call: TRBV2
cdr3_aa: CASSFRQLTDTQYF; cdr3_nt: TGTGCCAGCAGTTTTCGTCAGTTGACAGATACGCAGTATTTT; d_call: -; j_call: TRBJ2-3; clone_size: -; v_call: TRBV28
cdr3_aa: CASSLAFDSTVIYEQYF; cdr3_nt: TGTGCCAGCAGCTTAGCTTTCGACAGTACGGTAATCTACGAGCAGTACTTC; d_call: -; j_call: TRBJ2-7; clone_size: -; v_call: TRBV7-9
cdr3_aa: CSVVAGTGFGGELFF; cdr3_nt: TGCAGCGTTGTGGCCGGGACAGGGTTTGGCGGGGAGCTGTTTTTT; d_call: TRBD1; j_call: TRBJ2-2; clone_size: -; v_call: TRBV29-1
cdr3_aa: CASRGSADGELFF; cdr3_nt: TGTGCCAGCAGAGGGAGTGCTGACGGGGAGCTGTTTTTT; d_call: -; j_call: TRBJ2-2; clone_size: -; v_call: TRBV7-9
cdr3_aa: CASSLRGKGNQPQHF; cdr3_nt: TGTGCCAGCAGCTTGAGAGGGAAGGGCAATCAGCCCCAGCATTTT; d_call: -; j_call: TRBJ1-5; clone_size: -; v_call: TRBV5-6
cdr3_aa: CASTLRDRVNEKLFF; cdr3_nt: TGTGCCAGCACCCTCCGGGACAGGGTAAATGAAAAACTGTTTTTT; d_call: TRBD1; j_call: TRBJ1-4; clone_size: -; v_call: TRBV5-5
cdr3_aa: CASTETGAETEAFF; cdr3_nt: TGTGCCAGTACCGAAACAGGGGCCGAGACTGAAGCTTTCTTT; d_call: TRBD1; j_call: TRBJ1-1; clone_size: -; v_call: TRBV19
cdr3_aa: CASSLAIGTGDGYTF; cdr3_nt: TGCGCCAGCAGCTTGGCGATCGGGACAGGGGATGGCTACACCTTC; d_call: TRBD1; j_call: TRBJ1-2; clone_size: -; v_call: TRBV5-1
cdr3_aa: CASGHSAYEQYF; cdr3_nt: TGTGCCAGTGGACACTCGGCCTACGAGCAGTACTTC; d_call: -; j_call: TRBJ2-7; clone_size: -; v_call: TRBV19
cdr3_aa: CASSPSSRANVLTF; cdr3_nt: TGTGCCAGCAGCCCAAGTTCTAGGGCCAACGTCCTGACTTTC; d_call: -; j_call: TRBJ2-6; clone_size: -; v_call: TRBV6-6
cdr3_aa: CASSVALADTGGELFF; cdr3_nt: TGTGCCAGCAGCGTGGCACTAGCGGACACGGGCGGGGAGCTGTTTTTT; d_call: TRBD2; j_call: TRBJ2-2; clone_size: -; v_call: TRBV9
cdr3_aa: CATSDLSGAGNNEQFF; cdr3_nt: TGTGCCACCAGTGACCTTAGCGGGGCCGGAAACAATGAGCAGTTCTTC; d_call: TRBD2; j_call: TRBJ2-1; clone_size: -; v_call: TRBV24-1
cdr3_aa: CASRLTGSIGYTF; cdr3_nt: TGTGCCAGCAGACTAACAGGGAGTATCGGCTACACCTTC; d_call: -; j_call: TRBJ1-2; clone_size: once; v_call: TRBV27
cdr3_aa: CASSNRQGANYGYTF; cdr3_nt: TGTGCCAGCAGTAATAGACAGGGGGCGAATTATGGCTACACCTTC; d_call: TRBD1; j_call: TRBJ1-2; clone_size: -; v_call: TRBV6-5
cdr3_aa: CASSSLDRERGGTDTQYF; cdr3_nt: TGTGCCAGCAGCTCCTTGGACAGGGAAAGAGGGGGCACAGATACGCAGTATTTT; d_call: TRBD1; j_call: TRBJ2-3; clone_size: few; v_call: TRBV5-4
cdr3_aa: CASSSPSSYEQYF; cdr3_nt: TGTGCCAGCAGCTCCCCCTCTAGTTACGAGCAGTACTTC; d_call: -; j_call: TRBJ2-7; clone_size: -; v_call: TRBV7-9
cdr3_aa: CASSTGQSSSGNTIYF; cdr3_nt: TGTGCCAGCAGTACGGGACAGTCGAGCTCTGGAAACACCATATATTTT; d_call: TRBD1; j_call: TRBJ1-3; clone_size: -; v_call: TRBV28
cdr3_aa: CASRLGRTRGYTF; cdr3_nt: TGTGCCAGCAGATTGGGCCGTACCCGGGGCTACACCTTC; d_call: -; j_call: TRBJ1-2; clone_size: -; v_call: TRBV6-5
cdr3_aa: CASSPNGVNTGELFF; cdr3_nt: TGCGCCAGCAGCCCCAACGGGGTGAACACCGGGGAGCTGTTTTTT; d_call: -; j_call: TRBJ2-2; clone_size: -; v_call: TRBV5-1
cdr3_aa: CASSLRGAGVSGELFF; cdr3_nt: TGTGCCAGCAGCTTACGAGGAGCGGGAGTGTCCGGGGAGCTGTTTTTT; d_call: TRBD2; j_call: TRBJ2-2; clone_size: -; v_call: TRBV7-9
cdr3_aa: CASKPMLTQLGEQYF; cdr3_nt: TGTGCCAGCAAACCTATGTTGACTCAATTGGGCGAGCAGTACTTC; d_call: -; j_call: TRBJ2-7; clone_size: -; v_call: TRBV6-5
cdr3_aa: CASSLASLQPQHF; cdr3_nt: TGTGCCAGCAGCTTAGCGTCGTTGCAGCCCCAGCATTTT; d_call: -; j_call: TRBJ1-5; clone_size: -; v_call: TRBV7-9
cdr3_aa: CASSTGGQGSYTF; cdr3_nt: TGTGCCAGCAGTACAGGGGGACAGGGGAGCTACACCTTC; d_call: TRBD1; j_call: TRBJ1-2; clone_size: few; v_call: TRBV2
cdr3_aa: CASSPGGRQRDTQYF; cdr3_nt: TGTGCCAGCAGCCCGGGGGGGCGACAGAGAGATACGCAGTATTTT; d_call: TRBD2; j_call: TRBJ2-3; clone_size: -; v_call: TRBV28
cdr3_aa: CASSGRDTGELFF; cdr3_nt: TGTGCCAGCTCAGGGAGGGACACCGGGGAGCTGTTTTTT; d_call: TRBD2; j_call: TRBJ2-2; clone_size: -; v_call: TRBV19
cdr3_aa: CATLIRGDYGYTF; cdr3_nt: TGTGCCACCCTAATACGGGGGGACTATGGCTACACCTTC; d_call: -; j_call: TRBJ1-2; clone_size: -; v_call: TRBV24-1
cdr3_aa: CAISDDRQRGYTF; cdr3_nt: TGTGCCATCAGTGACGACAGGCAGCGAGGCTACACCTTC; d_call: -; j_call: TRBJ1-2; clone_size: -; v_call: TRBV10-3